This TCR beta chain was documented in a study of early T cells in non-severe SARS-CoV-2 infection. Study information: The input, bulk RNA from unsorted whole blood, was sequenced, and chains were unpaired.

To note about this clonotype: Antigen specificity is unknown.

Broader study findings: VDJdb matching, biased toward anti-spike CD8 responses, missed private and CD4 specificities.

V gave up 6 bases and J gave up 3 bases, with 15 bases separating them. CDR1 is LNHDA and CDR2 is SQIVND in the germline V gene (reference sequence). This CDR3 has 14 amino acids. Unique molecular identifiers were attached to individual cDNA molecules. TCRdb redid the calling of the 5' RACE reads with MiXCR, one entry per CDR3 protein. The data hold roughly 80,000 distinct CDR3 sequences, with about a sixth observed a single time. This chain links TRBV19 with TRBJ2-7; possibly TRBD2 for D (5 bases). This receptor was taken from an adult who was a healthcare worker with PCR-confirmed SARS-CoV-2 infection or an uninfected control (not recorded which). Specimen: whole blood. CDR3 coding DNA: TGTGCCAGTAGCCCAGAGACTACCTACTACGAGCAGTACTTC. This sequence encodes CASSPETTYYEQYF.